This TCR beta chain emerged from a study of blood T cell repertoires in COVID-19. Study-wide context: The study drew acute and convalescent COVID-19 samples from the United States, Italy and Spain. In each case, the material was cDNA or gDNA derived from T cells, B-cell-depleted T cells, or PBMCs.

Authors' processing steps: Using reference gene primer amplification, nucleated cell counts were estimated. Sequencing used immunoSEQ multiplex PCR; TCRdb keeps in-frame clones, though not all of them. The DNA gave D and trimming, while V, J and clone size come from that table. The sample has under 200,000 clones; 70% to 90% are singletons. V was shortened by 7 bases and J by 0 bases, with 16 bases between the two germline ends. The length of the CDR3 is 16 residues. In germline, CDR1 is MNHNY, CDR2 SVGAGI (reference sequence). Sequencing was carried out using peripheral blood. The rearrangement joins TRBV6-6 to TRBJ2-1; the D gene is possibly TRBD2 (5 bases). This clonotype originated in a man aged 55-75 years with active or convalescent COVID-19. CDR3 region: CASTLYGVSSYNEQFF. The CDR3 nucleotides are TGTGCCAGCACCCTATACGGGGTAAGCTCCTACAATGAGCAGTTCTTC.